The entry that follows covers one T cell receptor (beta chain) sequence. As yet, its antigen is unknown. Mismatch with germline at one junction end may stem from a read error. The germline V gene encodes CDR1 MNHNS and CDR2 SASEGT. CDR3 length: 12 amino acids. The data belong to a study of post-analysis software for immune sequencing data. General observations from the study: TRBV5-6, TRBV5-1 and TRBV20-1 were among roughly 5 TRBV segments more frequent in patients than controls.

Sequencing libraries made from TCR beta cDNA carried unique molecular identifiers. T cells numbering about 0.85 to 10 million gave rise to some 500,000 cDNA molecules. One entry per CDR3 protein, called by TCRdb with MiXCR from the PCR reads. The sample gives about 160,000 distinct CDR3 sequences, under 40% of which show up once; 28% is in the top ten. The sample here was blood, taken after autologous hematopoietic stem cell transplantation. This clonotype was obtained from a girl under 18 with multiple sclerosis. V and J are TRBV6-1 and TRBJ2-3, with D possibly being TRBD2 (6 bases). This CDR3 reads CAGRTSTDTRYF. DNA of the CDR3: TGTGCCGGCAGAACTAGCACAGATACGCGGTATTTT.